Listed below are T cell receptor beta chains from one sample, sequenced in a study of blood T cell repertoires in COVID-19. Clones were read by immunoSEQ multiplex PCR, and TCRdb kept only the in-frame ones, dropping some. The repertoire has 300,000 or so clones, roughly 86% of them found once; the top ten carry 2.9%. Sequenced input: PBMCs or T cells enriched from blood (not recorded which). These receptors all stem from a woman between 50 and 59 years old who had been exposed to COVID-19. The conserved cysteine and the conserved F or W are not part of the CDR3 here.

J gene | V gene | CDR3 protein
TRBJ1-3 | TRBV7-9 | ASSSDRAGNTIY
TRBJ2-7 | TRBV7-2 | ASRRSGGDYEQY
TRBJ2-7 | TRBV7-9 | ASSLGSTYEQY
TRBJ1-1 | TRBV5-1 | ASTNTGGHTEAF
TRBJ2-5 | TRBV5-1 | ASSLIRQGDGETQY
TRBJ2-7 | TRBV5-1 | ASSPLLGQGADEQY
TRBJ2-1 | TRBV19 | ASSIERVAEGSYNEQF
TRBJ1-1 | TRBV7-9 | ASSARVSRETEAF
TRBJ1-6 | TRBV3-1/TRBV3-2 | ASSQGRGGLYGTLH
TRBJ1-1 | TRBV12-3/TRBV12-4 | ASSFRGAAF
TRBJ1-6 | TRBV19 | ASSADRVASPLH
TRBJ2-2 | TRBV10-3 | AISLDRDHNTGELF
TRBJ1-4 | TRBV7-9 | ASSLGAHPNEKLF
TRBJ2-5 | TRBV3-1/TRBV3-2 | ASSQGSVAVSYKTQY
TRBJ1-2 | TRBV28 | ASSTGYGYT
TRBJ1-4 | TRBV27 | ASSLIGAGANEKLF
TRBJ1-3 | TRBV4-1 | ASSHQKTNTIY
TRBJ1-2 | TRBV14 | ASSSRGTGSNGYT
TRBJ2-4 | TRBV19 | ASSIDGLAGNQAKNIQY
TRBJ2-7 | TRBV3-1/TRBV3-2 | ASSQDVGPSSEQY
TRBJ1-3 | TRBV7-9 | ASSLMGAGGPSGNTIY
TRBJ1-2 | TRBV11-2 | ASSSGQFIGYT
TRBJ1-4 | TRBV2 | ASSPTRGYKDEKLF
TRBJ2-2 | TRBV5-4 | ASSPGQGRTGELF
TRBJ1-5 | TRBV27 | ASSLLGSGASNQPQH
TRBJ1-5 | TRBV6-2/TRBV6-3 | ASSYGADQPQH
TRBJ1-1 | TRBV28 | ASSLGHVNTEAF
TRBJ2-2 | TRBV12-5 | ASGAPETGELF
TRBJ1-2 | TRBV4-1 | ASSQEGQVVGYGYT
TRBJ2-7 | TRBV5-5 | ASSRTGNHEQY
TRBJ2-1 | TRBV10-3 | AISLSGGANNEQF
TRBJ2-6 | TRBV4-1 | ASSQTPGSGANVLT
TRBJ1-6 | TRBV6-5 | ASSYWTGVNNSPLH
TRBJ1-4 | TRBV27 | ASSLQGASEKLF
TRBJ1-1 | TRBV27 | ASSLSATGRTEAF
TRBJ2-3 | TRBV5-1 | ASSLSGRGTDTQY
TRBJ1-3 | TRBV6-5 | ASSQQGSGNTIY
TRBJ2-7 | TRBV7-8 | ASKGAGPSYEQY
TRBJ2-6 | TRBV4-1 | ASSQTPTGANVLT
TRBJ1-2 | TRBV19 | ASSIGTANYGYT
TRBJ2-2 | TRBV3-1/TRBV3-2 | ASSQLNTGELF
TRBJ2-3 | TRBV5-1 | ASSPRSNSGGRTDTQY
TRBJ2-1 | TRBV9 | ASSVSDSGPYPLLQF
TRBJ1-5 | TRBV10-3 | AISESGGRASNQPQH
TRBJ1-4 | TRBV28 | ASSLWTVYNEKLF
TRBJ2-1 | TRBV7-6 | ASSLAGEGYNEQF
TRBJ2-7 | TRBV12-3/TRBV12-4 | ASSRDRDYEQY
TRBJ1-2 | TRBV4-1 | ASSQETGYGYT
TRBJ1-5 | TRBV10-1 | ACDQGAGNQPQH
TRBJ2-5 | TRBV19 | ASSIMTGQETQY
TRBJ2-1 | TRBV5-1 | ASSLDGTGGFNEQF
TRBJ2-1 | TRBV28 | ASSYRVIEQF
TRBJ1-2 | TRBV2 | ASRGTWTGNYGYT